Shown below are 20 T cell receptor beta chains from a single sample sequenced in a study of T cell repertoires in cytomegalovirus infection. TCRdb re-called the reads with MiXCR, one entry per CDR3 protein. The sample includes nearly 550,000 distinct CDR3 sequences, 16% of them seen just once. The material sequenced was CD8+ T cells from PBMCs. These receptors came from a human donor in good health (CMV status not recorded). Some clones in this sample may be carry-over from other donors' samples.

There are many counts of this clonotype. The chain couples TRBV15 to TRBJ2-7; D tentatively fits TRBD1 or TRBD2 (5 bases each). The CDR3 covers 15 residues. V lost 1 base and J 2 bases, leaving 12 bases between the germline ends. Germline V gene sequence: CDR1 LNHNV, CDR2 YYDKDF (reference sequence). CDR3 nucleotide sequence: TGTGCCACCAGCAGAGGCCGGGACGGGCCCTACGAGCAGTACTTC. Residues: CATSRGRDGPYEQYF.

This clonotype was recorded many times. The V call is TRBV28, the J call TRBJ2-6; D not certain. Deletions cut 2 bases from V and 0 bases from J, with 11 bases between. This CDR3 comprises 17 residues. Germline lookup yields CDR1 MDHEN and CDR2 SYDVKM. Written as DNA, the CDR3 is TGTGCCAGCAGTTTAGCAGGAGAGAGCTCTGGGGCCAACGTCCTGACTTTC. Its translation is CASSLAGESSGANVLTF.

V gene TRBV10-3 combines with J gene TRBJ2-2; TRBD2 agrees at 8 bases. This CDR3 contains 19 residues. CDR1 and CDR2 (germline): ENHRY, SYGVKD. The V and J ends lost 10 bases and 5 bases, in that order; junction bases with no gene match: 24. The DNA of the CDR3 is TGTGCCAGAAGTGAGTTTAACGAATGCCAGGGGACTAGAACCGGGGAGCTGTTTTTT. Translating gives CARSEFNECQGTRTGELFF.

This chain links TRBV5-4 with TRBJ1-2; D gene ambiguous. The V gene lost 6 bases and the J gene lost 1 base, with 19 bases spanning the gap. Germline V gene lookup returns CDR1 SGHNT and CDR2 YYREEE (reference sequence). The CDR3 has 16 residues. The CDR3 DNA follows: TGTGCCAGCATTGGTGTCGGAACAGACAATAACTATGGCTACACCTTC. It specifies CASIGVGTDNNYGYTF. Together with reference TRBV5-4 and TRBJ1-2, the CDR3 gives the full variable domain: ETGVTQSPTHLIKTRGQQVTLRCSSQSGHNTVSWYQQALGQGPQFIFQYYREEENGRGNFPPRFSGLQFPNYSSELNVNALELDDSALYLCASIGVGTDNNYGYTFGSGTRLTVV.

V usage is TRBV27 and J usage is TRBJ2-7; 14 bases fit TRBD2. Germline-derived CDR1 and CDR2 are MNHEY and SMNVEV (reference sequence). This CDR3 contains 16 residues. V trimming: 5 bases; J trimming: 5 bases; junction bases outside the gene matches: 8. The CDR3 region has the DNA TGTGCCAGCAGTCCACCGGGACTAGCGGGAGTCCACGAGCAGTACTTC. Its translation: CASSPPGLAGVHEQYF.

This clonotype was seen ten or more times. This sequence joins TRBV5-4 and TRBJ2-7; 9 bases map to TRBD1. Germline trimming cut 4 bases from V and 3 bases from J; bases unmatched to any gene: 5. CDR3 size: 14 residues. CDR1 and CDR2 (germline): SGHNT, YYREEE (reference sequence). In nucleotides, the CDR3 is TGTGCCAGCAGCCGCGGACAGGGGTACTACGAGCAGTACTTC. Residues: CASSRGQGYYEQYF.

The CDR3 sequence is CASSPGQGRGPQHF. For the CDR3, the DNA is TGTGCCAGCAGCCCCGGACAGGGACGAGGGCCCCAGCATTTT. The chain is built from TRBV5-5 and TRBJ1-5; 8 bases fit TRBD1. The ends lost 4 bases at V and 9 bases at J; junction bases unmatched: 9. Germline V gene data show CDR1 as SGHKS and CDR2 as YYEKEE (reference sequence). The CDR3 runs 14 residues.

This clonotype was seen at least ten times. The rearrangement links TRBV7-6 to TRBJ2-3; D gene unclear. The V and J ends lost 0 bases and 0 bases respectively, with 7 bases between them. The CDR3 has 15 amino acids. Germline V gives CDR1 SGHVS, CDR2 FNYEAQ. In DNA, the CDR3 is TGTGCCAGCAGCTTAGCGCTTCGCAGCACAGATACGCAGTATTTT. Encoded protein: CASSLALRSTDTQYF.

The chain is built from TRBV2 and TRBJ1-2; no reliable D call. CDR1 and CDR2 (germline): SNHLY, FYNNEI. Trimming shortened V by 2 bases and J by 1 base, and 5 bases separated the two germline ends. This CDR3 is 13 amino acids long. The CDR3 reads CASSETINYGYTF. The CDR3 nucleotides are TGTGCCAGCAGTGAAACGATTAACTATGGCTACACCTTC.

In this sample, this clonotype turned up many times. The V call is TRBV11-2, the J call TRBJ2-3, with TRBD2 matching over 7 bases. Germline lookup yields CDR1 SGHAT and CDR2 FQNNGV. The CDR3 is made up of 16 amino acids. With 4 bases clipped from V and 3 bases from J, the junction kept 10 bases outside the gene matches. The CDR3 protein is CASSSPRDYATDTQYF. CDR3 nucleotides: TGTGCCAGCAGCTCCCCCCGGGACTACGCTACAGATACGCAGTATTTT.

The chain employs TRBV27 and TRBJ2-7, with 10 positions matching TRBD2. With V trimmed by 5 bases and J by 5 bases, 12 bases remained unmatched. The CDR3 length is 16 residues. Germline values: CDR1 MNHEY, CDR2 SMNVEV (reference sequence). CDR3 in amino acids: CASSPLPGLAIHEQYF. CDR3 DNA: TGTGCCAGCAGTCCGTTACCGGGACTAGCGATCCACGAGCAGTACTTC.

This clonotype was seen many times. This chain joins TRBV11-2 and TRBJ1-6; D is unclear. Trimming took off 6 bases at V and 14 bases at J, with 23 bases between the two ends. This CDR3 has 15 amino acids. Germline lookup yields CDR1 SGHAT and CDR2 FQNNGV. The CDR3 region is CASRGRVELNGTLHF. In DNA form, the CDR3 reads TGTGCCAGCAGGGGTCGGGTGGAGTTGAATGGCACCCTCCACTTT.

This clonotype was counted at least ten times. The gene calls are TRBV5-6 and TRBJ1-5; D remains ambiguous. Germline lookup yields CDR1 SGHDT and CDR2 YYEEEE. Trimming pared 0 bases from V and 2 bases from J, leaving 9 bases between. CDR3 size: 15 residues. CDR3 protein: CASSLEGKGNQPQHF. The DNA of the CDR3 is TGTGCCAGCAGCTTGGAAGGGAAGGGCAATCAGCCCCAGCATTTT.

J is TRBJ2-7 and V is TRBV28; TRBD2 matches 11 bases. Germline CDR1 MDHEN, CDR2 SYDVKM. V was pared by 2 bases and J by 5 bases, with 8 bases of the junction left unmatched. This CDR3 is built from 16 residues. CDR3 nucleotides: TGTGCCAGCAGTTTAAGGACTAGCGGGTCTCAAAACGAGCAGTACTTC. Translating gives CASSLRTSGSQNEQYF.

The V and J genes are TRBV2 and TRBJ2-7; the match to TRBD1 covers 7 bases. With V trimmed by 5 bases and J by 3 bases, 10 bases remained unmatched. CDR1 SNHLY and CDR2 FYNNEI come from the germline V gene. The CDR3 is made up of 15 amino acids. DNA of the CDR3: TGTGCCAGCAGTAGGGGGCAGGGGTCAATCTACGAGCAGTACTTC. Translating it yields CASSRGQGSIYEQYF. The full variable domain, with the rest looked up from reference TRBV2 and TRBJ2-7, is EPEVTQTPSHQVTQMGQEVILRCVPISNHLYFYWYRQILGQKVEFLVSFYNNEISEKSEIFDDQFSVERPDGSNFTLKIRSTKLEDSAMYFCASSRGQGSIYEQYFGPGTRLTVT.

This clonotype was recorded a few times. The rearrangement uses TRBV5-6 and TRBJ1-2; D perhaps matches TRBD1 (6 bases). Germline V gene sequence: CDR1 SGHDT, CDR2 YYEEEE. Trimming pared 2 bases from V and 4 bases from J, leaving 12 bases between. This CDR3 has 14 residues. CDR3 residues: CASSFRGQSYGYTF. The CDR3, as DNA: TGTGCCAGCAGCTTCAGAGGACAGTCCTATGGCTACACCTTC. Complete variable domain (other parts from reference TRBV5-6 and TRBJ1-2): DAGVTQSPTHLIKTRGQQVTLRCSPKSGHDTVSWYQQALGQGPQFIFQYYEEEERQRGNFPDRFSGHQFPNYSSELNVNALLLGDSALYLCASSFRGQSYGYTFGSGTRLTVV.

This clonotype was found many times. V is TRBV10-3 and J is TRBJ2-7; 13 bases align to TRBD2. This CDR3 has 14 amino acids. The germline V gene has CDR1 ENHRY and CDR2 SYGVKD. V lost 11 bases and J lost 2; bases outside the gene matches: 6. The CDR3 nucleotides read TGTGCCGCCGGGACTAGCGGGAAGACCTACGAGCAGTACTTC. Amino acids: CAAGTSGKTYEQYF.

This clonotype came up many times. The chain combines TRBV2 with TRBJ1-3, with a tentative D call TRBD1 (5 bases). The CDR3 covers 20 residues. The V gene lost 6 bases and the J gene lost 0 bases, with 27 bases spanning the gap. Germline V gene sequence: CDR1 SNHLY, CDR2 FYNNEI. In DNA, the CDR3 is TGTGCCAGCAGCGTTACAGGAAGGCACCATCGGGAGCACTCTGGAAACACCATATATTTT. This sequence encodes CASSVTGRHHREHSGNTIYF.

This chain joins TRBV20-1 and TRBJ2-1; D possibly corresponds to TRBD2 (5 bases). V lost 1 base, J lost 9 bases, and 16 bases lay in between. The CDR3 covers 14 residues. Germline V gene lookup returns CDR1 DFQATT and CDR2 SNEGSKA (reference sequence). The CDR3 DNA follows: TGCAGTGCTAGAGCCCTAAGTTTAGGGAGTGAGCAGTTCTTC. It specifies CSARALSLGSEQFF.

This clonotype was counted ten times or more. CDR3 bases: TGTGCCAGTTCATTTATAGGGACAAGCCAAGAGACCCAGTACTTC. Amino acid sequence: CASSFIGTSQETQYF. The chain recombines TRBV2 with TRBJ2-5; a weak D match, TRBD1 (6 bases). This CDR3 spans 15 amino acids. Germline loops: CDR1 SNHLY, CDR2 FYNNEI. V was shortened by 9 bases and J by 1 base, with 18 bases between the two germline ends.